This is a list of T cell receptor beta chains from one sample in a study of T cell responses to AZD1222 COVID-19 vaccine. TCRdb's copy holds only in-frame clones and misses some; the assay was immunoSEQ multiplex PCR. This sample carries around 150,000 clones, about 93% of them seen once, and the ten largest clones take 4%. The material sequenced was peripheral blood, taken 28 days after the second AZD1222 dose. These receptors originate from an adult who received the AZD1222 COVID-19 vaccine. The CDR3 runs from the conserved cysteine through the conserved F or W. The D gene is left open where the match is weak. Some rows mark clone size as missing; the rest say once, few, many or name a class of expanded clone.

>TRBD1|TRBV9|TRBJ2-3|NA
CASSATGTATPDTQYF
TGTGCCAGCAGCGCAACCGGGACAGCCACCCCGGATACGCAGTATTTT
>TRBD1|TRBV2|TRBJ1-3|NA
CAKKTGGPSGNTIYF
TGTGCCAAAAAGACAGGGGGCCCCTCTGGAAACACCATATATTTT
>NA|TRBV7-2|TRBJ1-2|NA
CASSSRGRDGYGYTF
TGTGCCAGCAGCTCGCGTGGGAGGGACGGGTATGGCTACACCTTC
>NA|TRBV4-2|TRBJ2-1|NA
CASSHERRTSRDNEQFF
TGTGCCAGCAGCCATGAAAGACGCACTAGTCGGGACAATGAGCAGTTCTTC
>NA|TRBV6-5|TRBJ2-5|NA
CASSYRARRVETQYF
TGTGCCAGCAGTTATAGAGCGCGGAGGGTGGAGACCCAGTACTTC
>NA|TRBV7-2|TRBJ2-5|once
CASSRTQRPQETQYF
TGTGCCAGCAGCCGGACGCAGCGGCCCCAAGAGACCCAGTACTTC
>TRBD2|TRBV9|TRBJ2-1|NA
CASSSGLAGVENEQFF
TGTGCCAGCAGCTCAGGACTAGCGGGAGTGGAGAATGAGCAGTTCTTC
>NA|TRBV7-2|TRBJ2-2|NA
CASSLRIGELFF
TGTGCCAGCAGCTTACGTATCGGGGAGCTGTTTTTT
>NA|TRBV29-1|TRBJ1-1|NA
CSVESPTDEAFF
TGCAGCGTTGAAAGTCCGACAGATGAAGCTTTCTTT
>NA|TRBV28|TRBJ1-4|NA
CASKLRQVINEKLFF
TGTGCCAGCAAATTGAGGCAGGTCATCAATGAAAAACTGTTTTTT
>NA|TRBV7-3|TRBJ2-2|once
CASSFSAGDNTGELFF
TGTGCCAGCAGCTTTTCGGCAGGGGACAACACCGGGGAGCTGTTTTTT
>TRBD1|TRBV28|TRBJ1-5|NA
CASSHRGANQPQHF
TGTGCCAGCAGTCACAGGGGAGCCAATCAGCCCCAGCATTTT
>NA|TRBV18|TRBJ1-2|NA
CASSFSTAANGGYTF
TGTGCCAGCTCCTTCTCCACGGCCGCGAACGGCGGCTACACCTTC
>NA|TRBV7-3|TRBJ1-5|once
CASSLLGGSNQPQHF
TGTGCCAGCAGCTTACTCGGTGGGAGCAATCAGCCCCAGCATTTT
>NA|TRBV12-3/TRBV12-4|TRBJ1-2|NA
CASSSQVYYGYTF
TGTGCCAGCAGTTCACAGGTTTACTATGGCTACACCTTC
>NA|TRBV29-1|TRBJ1-1|NA
CSGHTNTEAFF
TGCAGCGGACACACGAACACTGAAGCTTTCTTT
>NA|TRBV7-8|TRBJ2-1|NA
CASGGGWGRSEQFF
TGTGCCAGCGGAGGGGGCTGGGGGAGGAGTGAGCAGTTCTTC
>NA|TRBV6-5|TRBJ1-2|NA
CASRTGIVRYTF
TGTGCCAGCAGAACGGGCATAGTCCGCTACACCTTC
>NA|TRBV14|TRBJ1-2|NA
CASSQGERYGYTF
TGTGCCAGCAGCCAAGGTGAGAGATATGGCTACACCTTC
>NA|TRBV29-1|TRBJ2-6|NA
CSVEWASGANVLTF
TGCAGCGTTGAGTGGGCCTCTGGGGCCAACGTCCTGACTTTC
>NA|TRBV6-6|TRBJ1-1|NA
CASSLTRDTEAFF
TGTGCCAGCAGTTTAACGCGGGACACTGAAGCTTTCTTT
>NA|TRBV9|TRBJ2-5|NA
CASSVGVGFDQETQYF
TGTGCCAGCAGCGTAGGGGTAGGGTTTGACCAAGAGACCCAGTACTTC
>TRBD1|TRBV11-2|TRBJ2-7|NA
CASRRRTGADEQYF
TGTGCCAGCAGACGAAGGACAGGGGCCGACGAGCAGTACTTC
>TRBD2|TRBV5-1|TRBJ2-5|NA
CASSFSIAGREETQYF
TGCGCCAGCAGCTTTTCGATAGCGGGACGGGAAGAGACCCAGTACTTC
>NA|TRBV5-8|TRBJ1-2|NA
CASSLVGRHYGYTF
TGTGCCAGCAGCTTGGTGGGACGGCACTATGGCTACACCTTC